The T cell receptor beta chain under discussion was sequenced for a study of T cell clonality in common variable immunodeficiency. General study results and limits: Fewer deletions and N-nucleotide insertions were reportedly seen in common variable immunodeficiency TCR beta sequences. CVID patient heterogeneity limited repertoire-clinical complication correlations.

Donors gave roughly 4.5 to 8.5 ml heparinized peripheral whole blood. This CDR3 comprises 15 residues. Trimming took 7 bases from V and 2 from J, leaving 17 bases between them. The germline V gene has CDR1 SNHLY and CDR2 FYNNEI. This clone was seen a handful of times. The target antigen is unknown. The missing CDR3 end, 3 residues past where the read stops, is filled in from the germline J gene. TCRdb's table, derived via immunoSEQ multiplex PCR, lists solely in-frame clones and lacks some. The sample counts tens of thousands of clones, none seen once; the ten largest own under 30%. The chain carries TRBV2 and TRBJ2-5, with D possibly being TRBD1 (6 bases). Input material: peripheral blood mononuclear cells. This TCR was recovered from a human donor with common variable immunodeficiency. The covered CDR3 bases are TGTGCCAGCACCTCCCCCGAAGGGGGACAAGAGACC. This encodes CASTSPEGGQET. The CDR3 in full is CASTSPEGGQETQYF.